One sample yielded the 10 T cell receptor beta chains listed below, sequenced in a study of OX40 agonist ivuxolimab in advanced cancers. Sequenced by immunoSEQ multiplex PCR; TCRdb stores in-frame clones only, minus some. The repertoire has about 83,000 clones, about 86% of them found once; the top ten carry approximately 1.5%. The specimen was CD4+ or CD8+ T cells sorted from blood, collected in a trial of the OX40 agonist ivuxolimab. These receptor sequences come from an adult with an advanced solid tumor such as melanoma, head and neck, liver or kidney cancer.

The chain joins TRBV19 to TRBJ1-5; maybe TRBD1 (6 bases). The CDR3 spans 17 residues. V was trimmed by 4 bases and J by 0 bases, leaving 16 bases between them. Germline values: CDR1 LNHDA, CDR2 SQIVND (reference sequence). The CDR3 sequence is CASSTHRTVFSNQPQHF. The DNA of the CDR3 is TGTGCCAGTAGTACCCACAGGACAGTGTTTAGCAATCAGCCCCAGCATTTT.

The chain joins TRBV18 to TRBJ1-2; possibly TRBD1 for D (6 bases). The CDR3 loop spans 13 amino acids. Deletions cut 10 bases from V and 4 bases from J, with 16 bases between. Looked up from germline, CDR1 is KGHSH and CDR2 is LQKENI. In DNA form, the CDR3 reads TGTGCCACCACAAAACAGGGAGCCTATGGCTACACCTTC. This encodes CATTKQGAYGYTF.

This sequence joins TRBV18 and TRBJ1-2, with 7 bases matching TRBD1. The V gene's germline CDR1 is KGHSH and CDR2 LQKENI. The V and J ends lost 6 bases and 8 bases, in that order; junction bases with no gene match: 6. The CDR3 is 12 residues long. This chain's CDR3 is CASSQGEQGYTF. The CDR3 DNA reads as TGTGCCAGCTCTCAGGGGGAACAAGGCTACACCTTC.

The V and J genes are TRBV7-2 and TRBJ2-2; the D is unclear. This CDR3 spans 13 amino acids. The germline V and J ends were trimmed by 4 bases and 3 bases, with 6 bases remaining between them. Germline CDR1 and CDR2: SGHTA and FQGNSA. The CDR3 nucleotides read TGTGCCAGCAGCTCGAGCTACACCGGGGAGCTGTTTTTT. It translates to CASSSSYTGELFF.

The J gene is TRBJ1-1, the V gene TRBV5-1; D unclear. The CDR3 loop spans 16 amino acids. Germline assignment: CDR1 SGHRS and CDR2 YFSETQ. Trimming cost V 2 bases and J 6 bases, with 20 bases left between them. The CDR3 bases are TGCGCCAGCAGCTTCTTAGCCACAATCTCGAGCTCTGAAGCTTTCTTT. It translates to CASSFLATISSSEAFF.

V and J are TRBV30 and TRBJ1-1; D is undetermined. The CDR3 is made up of 13 amino acids. Germline loops: CDR1 GTSNPN, CDR2 SVGIG (reference sequence). V shed 3 bases and J shed 8 bases, with 16 bases lying between them. The CDR3 DNA reads TGTGCCTGGAGCCTCCGGGCCCCCTCAGAAGCTTTCTTT. Its translation is CAWSLRAPSEAFF.

This CDR3 reads CASSLQGGQPQHF. As DNA, the CDR3 is TGCGCCAGCAGCTTGCAGGGGGGGCAGCCCCAGCATTTT. This chain links TRBV5-1 with TRBJ1-5, with 7 bases fitting TRBD1. This CDR3 is built from 13 residues. V shed 1 base and J 7 bases; nucleotides not matched to a gene: 2. The germline gives CDR1 SGHRS, CDR2 YFSETQ.

This clone was seen only once. The CDR3 DNA sequence: TGTGCCAGCAGTTTCCAGGGGGCGTATGGCTACACCTTC. It yields the protein CASSFQGAYGYTF. The V and J genes are TRBV27 and TRBJ1-2; 8 bases agree with TRBD1. V was clipped by 3 bases and J by 5 bases; unmatched bases: 2. The CDR3 is 13 amino acids. The germline V gene encodes CDR1 MNHEY and CDR2 SMNVEV (reference sequence).

The J gene is TRBJ2-7, the V gene TRBV27, with D perhaps TRBD2 (5 bases). This CDR3 comprises 13 residues. The germline V and J ends were trimmed by 5 bases and 8 bases, with 16 bases remaining between them. Germline V gene sequence: CDR1 MNHEY, CDR2 SMNVEV (reference sequence). CDR3 bases: TGTGCCAGCAGTCGTTCGGACTCCATTAAGCAGTACTTC. Translated: CASSRSDSIKQYF.

V gene TRBV7-9 combines with J gene TRBJ2-1, with D maybe TRBD2 (6 bases). CDR1 and CDR2 (germline): SEHNR, FQNEAQ (reference sequence). This CDR3 is built from 14 residues. Trimming removed 5 bases at V and 6 bases at J, with 14 bases between. The CDR3 DNA reads as TGTGCCAGCAGCGCCGGGACTTCCCGCAATGAGCAGTTCTTC. Its translation is CASSAGTSRNEQFF.